The present T cell receptor (beta chain) was sequenced within a study of T cell clones after liver transplantation. Broader study findings: A larger donor-reactive than third-party decline suggested partial antigen-specific deletion.

This clone was counted only a few times. What it recognizes is unknown. The CDR3 loop spans 15 amino acids. Germline loops: CDR1 MDHEN, CDR2 SYDVKM. V shed 2 bases, J shed 2 bases, and the junction held 2 bases outside the gene matches. Sequencing was performed with immunoSEQ multiplex PCR; in TCRdb, only in-frame clones are kept and a portion is missing. Of roughly 80,000 clones listed, roughly 82% are singletons. The TCR was taken from a human patient who received a liver transplant. Some T cells may have come from the graft donor. The chain uses TRBV28 and TRBJ1-5; TRBD1 agrees at 8 bases. The sample was CD4+ T cells from blood, taken almost 47 months after liver transplant. The CDR3 DNA reads TGTGCCAGCAGTTTAGCAGGGGGCGGCAATCAGCCCCAGCATTTT. This gives the protein CASSLAGGGNQPQHF.